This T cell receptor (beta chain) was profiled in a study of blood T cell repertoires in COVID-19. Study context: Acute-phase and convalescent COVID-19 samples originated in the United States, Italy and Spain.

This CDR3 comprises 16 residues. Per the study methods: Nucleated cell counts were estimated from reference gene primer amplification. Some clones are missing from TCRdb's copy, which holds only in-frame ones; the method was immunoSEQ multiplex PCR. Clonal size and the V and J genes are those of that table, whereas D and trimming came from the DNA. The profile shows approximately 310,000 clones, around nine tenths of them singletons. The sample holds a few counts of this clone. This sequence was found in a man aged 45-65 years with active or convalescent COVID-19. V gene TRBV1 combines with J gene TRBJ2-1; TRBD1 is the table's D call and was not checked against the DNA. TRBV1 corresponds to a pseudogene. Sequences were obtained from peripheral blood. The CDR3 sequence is CTSSPPEGGVMNEQFF. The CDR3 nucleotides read TGCACCAGCAGCCCCCCCGAAGGGGGAGTAATGAATGAGCAGTTCTTC.